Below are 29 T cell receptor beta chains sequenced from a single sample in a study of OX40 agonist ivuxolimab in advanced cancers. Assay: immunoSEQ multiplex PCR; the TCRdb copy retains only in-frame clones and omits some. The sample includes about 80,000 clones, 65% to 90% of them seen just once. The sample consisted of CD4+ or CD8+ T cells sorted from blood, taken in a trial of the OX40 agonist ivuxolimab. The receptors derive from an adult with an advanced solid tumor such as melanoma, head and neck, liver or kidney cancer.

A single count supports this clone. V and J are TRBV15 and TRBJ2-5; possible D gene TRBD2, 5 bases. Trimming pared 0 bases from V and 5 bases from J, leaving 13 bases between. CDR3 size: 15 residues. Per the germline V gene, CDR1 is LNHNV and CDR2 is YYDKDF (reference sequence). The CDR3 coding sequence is TGTGCCACCAGCAGAGACGGGGTTAGGCGTGAGACCCAGTACTTC. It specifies CATSRDGVRRETQYF.

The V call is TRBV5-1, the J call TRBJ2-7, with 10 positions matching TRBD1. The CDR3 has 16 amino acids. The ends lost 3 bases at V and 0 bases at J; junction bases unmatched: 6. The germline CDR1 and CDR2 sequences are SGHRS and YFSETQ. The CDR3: CASSWPGQGSSYEQYF. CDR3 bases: TGCGCCAGCAGCTGGCCGGGACAGGGGAGCTCCTACGAGCAGTACTTC.

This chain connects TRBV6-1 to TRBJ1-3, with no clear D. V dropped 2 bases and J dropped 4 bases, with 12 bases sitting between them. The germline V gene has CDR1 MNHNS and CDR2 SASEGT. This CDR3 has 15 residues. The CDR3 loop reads CASSELTELGNTIYF. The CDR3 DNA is TGTGCCAGCAGTGAACTTACTGAACTAGGAAACACCATATATTTT.

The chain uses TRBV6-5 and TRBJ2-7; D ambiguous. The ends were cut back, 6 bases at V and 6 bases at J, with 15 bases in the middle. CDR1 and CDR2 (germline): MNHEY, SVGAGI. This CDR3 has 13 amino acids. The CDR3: CASRLEQYSEQYF. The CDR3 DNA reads TGTGCCAGCAGGCTCGAACAGTATTCCGAGCAGTACTTC.

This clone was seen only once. CDR3: CASSSPGANVLTF. CDR3 coding DNA: TGTGCCAGCTCCTCTCCCGGGGCCAACGTCCTGACTTTC. The chain joins TRBV6-5 to TRBJ2-6; D gene ambiguous. V was clipped by 8 bases and J by 4 bases, with 9 bases between them. The CDR3 consists of 13 residues. Germline CDR1 and CDR2: MNHEY and SVGAGI.

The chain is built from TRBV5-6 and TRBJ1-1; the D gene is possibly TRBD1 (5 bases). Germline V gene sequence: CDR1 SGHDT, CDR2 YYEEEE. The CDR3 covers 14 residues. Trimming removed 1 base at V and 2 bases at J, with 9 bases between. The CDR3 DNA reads TGTGCCAGCAGCTTGTACGACAGAAACACTGAAGCTTTCTTT. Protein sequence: CASSLYDRNTEAFF.

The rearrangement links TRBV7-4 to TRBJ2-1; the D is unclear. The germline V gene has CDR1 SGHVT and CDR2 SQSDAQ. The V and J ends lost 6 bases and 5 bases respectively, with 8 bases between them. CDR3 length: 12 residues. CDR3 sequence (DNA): TGTGCCAGCAGATCGCCTCACAATGAGCAGTTCTTC. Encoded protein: CASRSPHNEQFF.

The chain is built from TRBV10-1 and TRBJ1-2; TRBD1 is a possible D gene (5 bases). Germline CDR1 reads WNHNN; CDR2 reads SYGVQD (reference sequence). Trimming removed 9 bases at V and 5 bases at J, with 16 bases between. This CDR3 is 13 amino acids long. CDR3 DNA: TGCGCCAGTGCAGCAGGGCTATCGTATGGCTACACCTTC. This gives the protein CASAAGLSYGYTF.

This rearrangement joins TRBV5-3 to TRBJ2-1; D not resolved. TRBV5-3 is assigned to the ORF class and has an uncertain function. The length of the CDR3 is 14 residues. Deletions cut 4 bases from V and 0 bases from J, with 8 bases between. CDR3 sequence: CARSLPSSYNEQFF. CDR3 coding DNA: TGTGCCAGAAGCCTACCTAGCTCCTACAATGAGCAGTTCTTC.

The CDR3 loop reads CASRTELNSPLHF. CDR3 coding DNA: TGTGCCTCTCGGACCGAACTAAATTCACCCCTCCACTTT. V is TRBV19 and J is TRBJ1-6; D is uncertain. Germline loops: CDR1 LNHDA, CDR2 SQIVND (reference sequence). The V end was cut by 11 bases, the J end by 7 bases, with 15 bases between. The CDR3 spans 13 residues.

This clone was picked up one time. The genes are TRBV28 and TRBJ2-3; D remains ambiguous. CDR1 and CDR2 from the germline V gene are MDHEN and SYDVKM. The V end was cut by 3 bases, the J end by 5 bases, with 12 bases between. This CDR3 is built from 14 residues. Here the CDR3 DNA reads TGTGCCAGCAGTTTTAGTGTAAGGGTAGATACGCAGTATTTT. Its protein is CASSFSVRVDTQYF.

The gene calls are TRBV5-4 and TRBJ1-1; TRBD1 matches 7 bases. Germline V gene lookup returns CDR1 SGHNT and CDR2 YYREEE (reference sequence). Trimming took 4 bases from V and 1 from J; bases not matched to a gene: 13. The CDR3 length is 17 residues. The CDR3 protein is CASSHLSAAGGNTEAFF. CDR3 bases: TGTGCCAGCAGCCATTTGTCTGCGGCAGGGGGGAACACTGAAGCTTTCTTT.

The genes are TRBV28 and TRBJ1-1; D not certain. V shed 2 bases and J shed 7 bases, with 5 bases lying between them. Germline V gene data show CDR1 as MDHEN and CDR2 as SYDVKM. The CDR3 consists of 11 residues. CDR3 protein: CASSLLGEAFF. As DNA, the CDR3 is TGTGCCAGCAGTTTACTAGGTGAAGCTTTCTTT.

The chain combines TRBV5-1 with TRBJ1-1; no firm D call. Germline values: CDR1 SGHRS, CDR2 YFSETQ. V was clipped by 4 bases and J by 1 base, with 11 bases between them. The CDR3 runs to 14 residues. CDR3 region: CASSPSVQNTEAFF. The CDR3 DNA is TGCGCCAGCAGCCCCAGTGTCCAGAACACTGAAGCTTTCTTT.

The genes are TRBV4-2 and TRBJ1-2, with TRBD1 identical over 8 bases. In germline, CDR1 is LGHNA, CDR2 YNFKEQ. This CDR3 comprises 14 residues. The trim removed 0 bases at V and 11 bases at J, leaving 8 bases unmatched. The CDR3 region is CASSQDGQGRRYTF. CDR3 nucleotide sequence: TGTGCCAGCAGCCAAGATGGACAGGGTAGGAGGTACACCTTC.

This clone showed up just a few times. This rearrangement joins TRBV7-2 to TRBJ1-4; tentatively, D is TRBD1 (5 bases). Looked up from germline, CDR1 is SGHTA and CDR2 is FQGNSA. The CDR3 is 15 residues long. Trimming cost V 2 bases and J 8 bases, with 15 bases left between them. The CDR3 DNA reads TGTGCCAGCAGCTTAAATTCGGGCCGGGGGGAAAAACTGTTTTTT. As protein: CASSLNSGRGEKLFF.

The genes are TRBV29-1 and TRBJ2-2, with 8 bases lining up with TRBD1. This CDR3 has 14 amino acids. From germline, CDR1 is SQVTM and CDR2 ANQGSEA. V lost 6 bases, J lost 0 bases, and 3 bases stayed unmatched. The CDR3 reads CSVVGQANTGELFF. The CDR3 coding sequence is TGCAGCGTGGTGGGACAGGCGAACACCGGGGAGCTGTTTTTT.

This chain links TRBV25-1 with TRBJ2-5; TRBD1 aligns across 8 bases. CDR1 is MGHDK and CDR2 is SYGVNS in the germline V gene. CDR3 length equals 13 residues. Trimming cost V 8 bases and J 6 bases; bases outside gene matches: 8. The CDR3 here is CASQSQGAQTQYF. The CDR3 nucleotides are TGTGCCAGCCAATCTCAGGGGGCGCAGACCCAGTACTTC.

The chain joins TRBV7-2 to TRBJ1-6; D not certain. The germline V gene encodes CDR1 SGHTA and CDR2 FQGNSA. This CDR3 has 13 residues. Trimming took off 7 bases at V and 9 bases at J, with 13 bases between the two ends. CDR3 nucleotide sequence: TGTGCCAGCACTCCCCTGAGCGGTTCACCCCTCCACTTT. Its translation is CASTPLSGSPLHF.

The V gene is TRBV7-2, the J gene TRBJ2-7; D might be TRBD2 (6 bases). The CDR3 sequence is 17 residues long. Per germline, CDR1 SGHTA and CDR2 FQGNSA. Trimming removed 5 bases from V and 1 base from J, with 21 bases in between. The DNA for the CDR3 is TGTGCCAGCAGCGGAAGTCTAGGACTGGGACTTTCCTACGAGCAGTACTTC. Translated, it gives CASSGSLGLGLSYEQYF.

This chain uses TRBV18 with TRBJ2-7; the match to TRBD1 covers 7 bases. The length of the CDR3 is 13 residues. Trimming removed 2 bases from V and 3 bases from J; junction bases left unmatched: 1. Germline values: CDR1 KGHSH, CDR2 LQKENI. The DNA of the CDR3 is TGTGCCAGCTCACCAGGACAGGACTACGAGCAGTACTTC. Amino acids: CASSPGQDYEQYF.

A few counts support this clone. The CDR3: CASGPGLAGGLYPDTQYF. CDR3 DNA: TGCGCCAGCGGCCCGGGACTAGCGGGGGGGCTTTATCCAGATACGCAGTATTTT. The V call is TRBV5-1, the J call TRBJ2-3; TRBD2 matches 16 bases. Germline CDR1 SGHRS, CDR2 YFSETQ. The CDR3 runs 18 residues. The V gene end was trimmed by 7 bases and the J gene end by 4 bases; junction bases not matched to a gene: 12.

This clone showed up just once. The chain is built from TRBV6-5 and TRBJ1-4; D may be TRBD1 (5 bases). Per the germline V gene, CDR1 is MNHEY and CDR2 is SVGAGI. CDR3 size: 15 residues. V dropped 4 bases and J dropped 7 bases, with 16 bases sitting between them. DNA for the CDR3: TGTGCCAGCAGTTCCCCAGTGAGGGGAGGTGAAAAACTGTTTTTT. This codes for CASSSPVRGGEKLFF.

DNA for the CDR3: TGTGCCAGCAGCTTAGGTGGGACCCAAGAGACCCAGTACTTC. Translating gives CASSLGGTQETQYF. The chain has TRBV7-2 and TRBJ2-5, with D perhaps given as TRBD1 or TRBD2 (5 bases each). The CDR3 runs to 14 residues. Germline V gene sequence: CDR1 SGHTA, CDR2 FQGNSA. V shed 1 base and J shed 1 base, with 7 bases lying between them.

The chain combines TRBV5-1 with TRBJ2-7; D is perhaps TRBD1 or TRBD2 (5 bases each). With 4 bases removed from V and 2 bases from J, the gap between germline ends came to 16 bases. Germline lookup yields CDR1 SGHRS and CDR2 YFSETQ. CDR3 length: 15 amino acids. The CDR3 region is CASSRGWQGPYEQYF. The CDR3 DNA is TGCGCCAGCAGCCGTGGCTGGCAGGGACCCTACGAGCAGTACTTC.

CDR3 protein: CASSEGPSSYNSPLHF. CDR3 sequence (DNA): TGTGCCAGCAGCGAAGGGCCTAGCTCCTATAATTCACCCCTCCACTTT. The rearrangement links TRBV9 to TRBJ1-6; D gene ambiguous. Germline V gene data show CDR1 as SGDLS and CDR2 as YYNGEE. This CDR3 region has 16 residues. V was clipped by 3 bases and J by 0 bases, with 10 bases between them.

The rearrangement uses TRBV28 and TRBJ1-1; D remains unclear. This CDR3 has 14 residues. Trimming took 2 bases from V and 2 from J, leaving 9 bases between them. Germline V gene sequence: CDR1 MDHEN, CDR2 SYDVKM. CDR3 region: CASSLPQRNTEAFF. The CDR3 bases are TGTGCCAGCAGTTTACCCCAGAGAAACACTGAAGCTTTCTTT.

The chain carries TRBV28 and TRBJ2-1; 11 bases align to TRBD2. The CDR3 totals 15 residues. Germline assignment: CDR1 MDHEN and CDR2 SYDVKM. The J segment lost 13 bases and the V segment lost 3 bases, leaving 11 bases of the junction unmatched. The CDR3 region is CASSFQGLAGGGQFF. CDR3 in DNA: TGTGCCAGCAGTTTTCAGGGTCTAGCGGGGGGTGGTCAGTTCTTC.

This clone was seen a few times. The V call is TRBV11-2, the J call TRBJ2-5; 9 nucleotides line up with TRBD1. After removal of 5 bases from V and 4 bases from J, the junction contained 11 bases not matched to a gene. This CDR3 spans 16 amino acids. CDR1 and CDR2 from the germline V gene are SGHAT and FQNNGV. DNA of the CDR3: TGTGCCAGCAGCCAATTAACGACAGGGGGAGGAGAGACCCAGTACTTC. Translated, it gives CASSQLTTGGGETQYF.